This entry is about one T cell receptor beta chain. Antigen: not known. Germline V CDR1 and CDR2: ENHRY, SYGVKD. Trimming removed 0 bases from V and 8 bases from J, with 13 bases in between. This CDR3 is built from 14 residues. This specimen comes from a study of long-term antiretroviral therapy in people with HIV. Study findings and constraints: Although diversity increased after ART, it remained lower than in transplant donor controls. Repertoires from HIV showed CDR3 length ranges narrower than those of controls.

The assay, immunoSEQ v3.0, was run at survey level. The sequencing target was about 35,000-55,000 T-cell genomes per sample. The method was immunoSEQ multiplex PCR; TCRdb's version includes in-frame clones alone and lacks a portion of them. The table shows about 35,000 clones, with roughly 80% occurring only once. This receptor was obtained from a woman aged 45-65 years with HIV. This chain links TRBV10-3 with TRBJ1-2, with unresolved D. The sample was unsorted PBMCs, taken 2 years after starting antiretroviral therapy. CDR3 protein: CAISESGRPDGYTF. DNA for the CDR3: TGTGCCATCAGTGAGTCGGGCAGGCCCGACGGCTACACCTTC.